These 21 T cell receptor beta chains were sequenced from one sample in a study of blood T cells in healthy people across ages. Combining a sample-barcoded 5' primer with a J-beta primer mix, a second PCR ran for roughly 7 to 11 cycles. TCRdb re-called the 5' RACE reads with MiXCR, one entry per CDR3 protein. The data hold some 1.5 million distinct CDR3 sequences, with approximately 39% observed a single time. Sequencing was done on a sample of blood. These receptor sequences come from a woman younger than 30 in good health.

The rearrangement links TRBV7-6 to TRBJ2-5, with D unresolved. Deletions cut 7 bases from V and 3 bases from J, with 15 bases between. The length of the CDR3 is 14 residues. CDR1 SGHVS and CDR2 FNYEAQ come from the germline V gene. This CDR3 is CASILSPAEETQYF. The DNA for the CDR3 is TGTGCCAGCATCCTCAGTCCGGCTGAAGAGACCCAGTACTTC.

The chain uses TRBV21-1 and TRBJ2-7. TRBV21-1 is labeled a pseudogene. The CDR3 length is 13 residues. This CDR3 is CARTTSGSYEQYF. CDR3 in DNA: TGTGCCAGAACAACTTCAGGTTCCTACGAGCAGTACTTC.

The V and J genes are TRBV13 and TRBJ2-1; possibly TRBD1 for D (5 bases). V lost 4 bases and J lost 7, with 14 bases in between. Germline lookup yields CDR1 PRHDT and CDR2 FYEKMQ (reference sequence). This CDR3 contains 14 residues. The CDR3 DNA is TGTGCCAGCAGCTCACACGGCAGGGCGAATGAGCAGTTCTTC. Its protein is CASSSHGRANEQFF.

A note on this clonotype: Germline is not matched at one junction end, which may reflect a read error. This rearrangement joins TRBV27 to TRBJ1-2; maybe TRBD1 (6 bases). CDR1 and CDR2 (germline): MNHEY, SMNVEV (reference sequence). This CDR3 is built from 14 residues. The CDR3 reads CVSRKTGNRNGYTF. DNA of the CDR3: TGTGTCAGCAGAAAAACAGGGAATCGAAATGGCTACACCTTC.

This chain links TRBV6-5 with TRBJ2-6; D gene unclear. This CDR3 comprises 16 residues. The V end was cut by 5 bases, the J end by 1 base, with 12 bases between. Germline V gives CDR1 MNHEY, CDR2 SVGAGI. The CDR3 nucleotides read TGTGCCAGCAGTACCGAAAAGGCGTCTGGGGCCAACGTCCTGACTTTC. Translated, it gives CASSTEKASGANVLTF.

At least ten counts were recorded for this clonotype. This sequence joins TRBV7-2 and TRBJ2-3; D not resolved. CDR3 size: 14 residues. V dropped 0 bases and J dropped 5 bases, with 9 bases sitting between them. Germline V gene sequence: CDR1 SGHTA, CDR2 FQGNSA. In nucleotides, the CDR3 is TGTGCCAGCAGCTTAGCGCGGTGGCAAGATACGCAGTATTTT. Translated, it gives CASSLARWQDTQYF.

The genes are TRBV5-1 and TRBJ2-7; weak D call: TRBD1 (5 bases). Trimming shortened V by 2 bases and J by 3 bases, and 12 bases separated the two germline ends. Germline loops: CDR1 SGHRS, CDR2 YFSETQ. The CDR3 contains 14 residues. The CDR3 nucleotides are TGCGCCAGCAGCTTTCAGTCAGGGAACTACGAGCAGTACTTC. It yields the protein CASSFQSGNYEQYF.

This sequence joins TRBV7-3 and TRBJ1-6; D gene ambiguous. Deletions cut 5 bases from V and 4 bases from J, with 15 bases between. This CDR3 is built from 16 residues. Germline V CDR1 and CDR2: SGHTA, FQGTGA. The CDR3 coding sequence is TGTGCCAGCAGCGCAGGACTCAGGTCTTATAATTCACCCCTCCACTTT. Residues: CASSAGLRSYNSPLHF.

The chain links TRBV10-2 to TRBJ2-7; 11 bases are a match to TRBD1. The CDR3 spans 14 residues. Germline loops: CDR1 WSHSY, CDR2 SAAADI. The V and J ends lost 6 bases and 2 bases, in that order; junction bases with no gene match: 3. The CDR3 protein is CASRRGQGAYEQYF. In nucleotides, the CDR3 is TGCGCCAGCAGGAGGGGACAGGGGGCCTACGAGCAGTACTTC.

The rearrangement links TRBV2 to TRBJ1-5; 8 positions match TRBD1. The CDR3 is made up of 15 amino acids. Trimming cost V 2 bases and J 3 bases; bases outside gene matches: 3. Per germline, CDR1 SNHLY and CDR2 FYNNEI. As DNA, the CDR3 is TGTGCCAGCAGTGAACAGGGGGCCGCCAATCAGCCCCAGCATTTT. Amino acid sequence: CASSEQGAANQPQHF. Full variable domain (outside the CDR3, taken from reference TRBV2 and TRBJ1-5): EPEVTQTPSHQVTQMGQEVILRCVPISNHLYFYWYRQILGQKVEFLVSFYNNEISEKSEIFDDQFSVERPDGSNFTLKIRSTKLEDSAMYFCASSEQGAANQPQHFGDGTRLSIL.

The DNA for the CDR3 is TGTGCCAGCAGCGTAGACGGAGCGTTTCGCGAGCAGTACTTC. It translates to CASSVDGAFREQYF. The chain joins TRBV9 to TRBJ2-7; D is ambiguous. V was shortened by 0 bases and J by 6 bases, with 13 bases between the two germline ends. The CDR3 is 14 residues long. Germline V lookup: CDR1 SGDLS, CDR2 YYNGEE. The complete variable domain, with remaining parts taken from reference TRBV9 and TRBJ2-7, reads DSGVTQTPKHLITATGQRVTLRCSPRSGDLSVYWYQQSLDQGLQFLIQYYNGEERAKGNILERFSAQQFPDLHSELNLSSLELGDSALYFCASSVDGAFREQYFGPGTRLTVT.

The chain employs TRBV27 and TRBJ1-5, with D maybe TRBD1 (5 bases). The germline CDR1 and CDR2 sequences are MNHEY and SMNVEV (reference sequence). The CDR3 contains 16 residues. Trimming took 3 bases from V and 2 from J, leaving 14 bases between them. The CDR3 spells CASSFTGVLGNQPQHF. CDR3 nucleotide sequence: TGTGCCAGCAGTTTTACAGGAGTACTTGGCAATCAGCCCCAGCATTTT.

This chain connects TRBV10-3 to TRBJ2-7; the match to TRBD2 covers 7 bases. Per germline, CDR1 ENHRY and CDR2 SYGVKD. The V segment lost 4 bases and the J segment 0 bases; nucleotides outside the gene matches: 9. The CDR3 has 16 amino acids. The CDR3 sequence is CAISAPLAGYSYEQYF. CDR3 bases: TGTGCCATCAGTGCTCCCTTAGCGGGCTACTCCTACGAGCAGTACTTC.

The genes are TRBV24-1 and TRBJ2-1, with 13 bases that match TRBD2. The V gene's germline CDR1 is KGHDR and CDR2 SFDVKD. J gave up 6 bases and V 4 bases, and 2 bases lay outside the gene matches. This CDR3 spans 15 amino acids. This chain's CDR3 is CATSDGLAGVNEQFF. CDR3 bases: TGTGCCACCAGTGACGGACTAGCGGGAGTCAATGAGCAGTTCTTC.

The J gene is TRBJ1-1, the V gene TRBV10-3; unclear D gene. Germline CDR1 and CDR2: ENHRY and SYGVKD. V was shortened by 10 bases and J by 9 bases, with 18 bases between the two germline ends. There are 12 residues in the CDR3. CDR3 sequence (DNA): TGTGCCACGGTCACCGACGCCACCAAAGCTTTCTTT. Its protein product is CATVTDATKAFF.

The chain joins TRBV27 to TRBJ1-1, with D perhaps matching TRBD1 (5 bases). Between the trimmed V and J ends, which lost 1 base and 4 bases, there was a span of 10 bases. Germline CDR1 MNHEY, CDR2 SMNVEV (reference sequence). The CDR3 runs to 14 residues. The CDR3 DNA is TGTGCCAGCAGTTTATACGGGGGTGGCACTGAAGCTTTCTTT. This gives the protein CASSLYGGGTEAFF.

The V call is TRBV7-2, the J call TRBJ2-1, with a weak D call TRBD1 (6 bases). The CDR3 is 13 residues long. Germline V gene sequence: CDR1 SGHTA, CDR2 FQGNSA. V lost 5 bases, J lost 5 bases, and 10 bases lay in between. CDR3 amino acids: CASSPQGDNEQFF. The CDR3 DNA reads TGTGCCAGCAGCCCACAGGGTGACAATGAGCAGTTCTTC.

This clonotype has a handful of counts. The chain joins TRBV20-1 to TRBJ2-5; perhaps D is TRBD1 or TRBD2 (5 bases each). The CDR3 is 15 amino acids. The V gene lost 5 bases and the J gene lost 2 bases, with 18 bases spanning the gap. Germline CDR1 reads DFQATT; CDR2 reads SNEGSKA (reference sequence). CDR3 nucleotides: TGCAGTGCTTCCTCCCTACGGGACCCTCAAGAGACCCAGTACTTC. Protein product: CSASSLRDPQETQYF.

This clonotype has more than one count but fewer than ten. V gene TRBV9 combines with J gene TRBJ2-5; maybe TRBD1 (6 bases). This CDR3 has 16 amino acids. Per germline, CDR1 SGDLS and CDR2 YYNGEE. Trimming stripped 0 bases from V and 7 bases from J, with 19 bases between. Here the CDR3 reads CASSVGYDRSRGTQYF. The CDR3 region has the DNA TGTGCCAGCAGCGTAGGTTACGACCGATCCAGGGGGACCCAGTACTTC.

Concerning this clonotype: The germline gene is not matched at one end of the junction; a read error may be the cause. The chain is built from TRBV5-1 and TRBJ2-7, with a possible D match to TRBD1 (6 bases). This CDR3 region has 15 residues. Germline CDR1 and CDR2: SGHRS and YFSETQ. CDR3 DNA: TGCGCCAGCAGTTTGGCGATGGACAGACTTTACGAGCAGTACTTC. It specifies CASSLAMDRLYEQYF.

The chain recombines TRBV20-1 with TRBJ2-5, with 7 nucleotides matching TRBD1. Losses at the gene ends were 6 bases for V and 11 bases for J; bases not matched to a gene: 15. CDR1 and CDR2 (germline): DFQATT, SNEGSKA (reference sequence). This CDR3 has 13 amino acids. CDR3 in amino acids: CSANRDSNSAQYF. The CDR3 bases are TGCAGTGCGAACCGGGACAGTAACTCCGCGCAGTACTTC.